The present entry profiles one T cell receptor beta chain with its context. Germline V gene data show CDR1 as SGHDN and CDR2 as FVKESK. This CDR3 region has 15 residues. The V and J ends lost 1 base and 10 bases, in that order; junction bases with no gene match: 5. This entry belongs to a study of blood T cell repertoires in COVID-19. Sequenced by immunoSEQ multiplex PCR; TCRdb stores in-frame clones only, minus some. The sample holds about 76,000 clones, about 80% seen once. This sequence joins TRBV14 and TRBJ1-6; TRBD1 agrees at 9 bases. The TCR originated in a human donor in a cohort sampled during active COVID-19. The specimen was peripheral blood. CDR3 nucleotide sequence: TGTGCCAGCAGCCAAGGTTGGACAGGGGAATCACCCCTCCACTTT. Translated: CASSQGWTGESPLHF.